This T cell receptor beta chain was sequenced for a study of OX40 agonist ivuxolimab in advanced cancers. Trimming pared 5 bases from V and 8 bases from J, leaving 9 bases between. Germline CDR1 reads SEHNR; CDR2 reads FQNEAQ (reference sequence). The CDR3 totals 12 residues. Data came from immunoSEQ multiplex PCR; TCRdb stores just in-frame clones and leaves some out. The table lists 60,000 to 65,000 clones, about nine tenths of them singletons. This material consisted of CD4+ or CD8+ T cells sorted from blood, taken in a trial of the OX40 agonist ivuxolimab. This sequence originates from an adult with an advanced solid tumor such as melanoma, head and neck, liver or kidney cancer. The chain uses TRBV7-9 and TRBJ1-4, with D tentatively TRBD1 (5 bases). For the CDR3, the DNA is TGTGCCAGCAGCCCCAGGGAGGAAAAACTGTTTTTT. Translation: CASSPREEKLFF.